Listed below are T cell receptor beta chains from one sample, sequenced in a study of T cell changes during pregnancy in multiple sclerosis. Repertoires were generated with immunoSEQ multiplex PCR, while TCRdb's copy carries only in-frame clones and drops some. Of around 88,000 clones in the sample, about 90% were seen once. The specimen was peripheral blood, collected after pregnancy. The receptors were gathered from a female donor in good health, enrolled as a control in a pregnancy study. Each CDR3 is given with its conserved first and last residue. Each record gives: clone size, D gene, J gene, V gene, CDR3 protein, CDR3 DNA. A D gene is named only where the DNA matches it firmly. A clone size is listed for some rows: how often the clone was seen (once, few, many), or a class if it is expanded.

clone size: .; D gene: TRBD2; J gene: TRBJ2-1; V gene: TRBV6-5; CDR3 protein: CASRPSGSANEQFF; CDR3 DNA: TGTGCCAGCAGACCGAGCGGGAGCGCCAATGAGCAGTTCTTC
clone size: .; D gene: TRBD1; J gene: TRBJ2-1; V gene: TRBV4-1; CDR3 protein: CASSQNTGAIDIFYNEQFF; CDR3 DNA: TGCGCCAGCAGCCAAAATACAGGGGCGATCGACATTTTCTACAATGAGCAGTTCTTC
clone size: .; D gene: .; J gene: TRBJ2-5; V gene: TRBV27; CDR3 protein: CASSFKTQKETQYF; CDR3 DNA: TGTGCCAGCAGTTTTAAAACTCAAAAAGAGACCCAGTACTTC
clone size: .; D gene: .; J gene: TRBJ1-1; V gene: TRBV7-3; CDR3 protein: CASSLSRGHRLETEAFF; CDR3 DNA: TGTGCCAGCAGCCTATCACGGGGACACCGGTTGGAGACTGAAGCTTTCTTT
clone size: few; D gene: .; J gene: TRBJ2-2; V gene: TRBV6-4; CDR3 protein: CASSDGGDTGELFF; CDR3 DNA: TGTGCCAGCAGTGACGGGGGCGACACCGGGGAGCTGTTTTTT
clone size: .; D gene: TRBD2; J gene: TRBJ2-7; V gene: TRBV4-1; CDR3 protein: CASSQGLAGRSYEQYF; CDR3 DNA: TGCGCCAGCAGCCAAGGTCTAGCGGGACGTTCCTACGAGCAGTACTTC
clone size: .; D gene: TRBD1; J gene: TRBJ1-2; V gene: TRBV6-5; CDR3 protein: CASSTPRPGQRGYTF; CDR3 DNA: TGTGCCAGCAGTACCCCTCGACCGGGACAGCGAGGCTACACCTTC
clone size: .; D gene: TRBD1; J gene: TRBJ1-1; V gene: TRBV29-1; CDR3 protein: CSVGGQINTEAFF; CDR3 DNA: TGCAGCGTTGGGGGACAGATTAATACTGAAGCTTTCTTT
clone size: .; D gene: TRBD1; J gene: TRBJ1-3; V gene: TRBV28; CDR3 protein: CASSLTDRPTSGNTIYF; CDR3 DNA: TGTGCCAGCAGTTTAACGGACAGGCCTACCTCTGGAAACACCATATATTTT
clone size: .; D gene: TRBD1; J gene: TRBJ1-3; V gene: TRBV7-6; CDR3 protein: CASSLEGAGPRRGNTIYF; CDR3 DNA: TGTGCCAGCAGCTTAGAGGGGGCTGGACCCAGAAGGGGAAACACCATATATTTT
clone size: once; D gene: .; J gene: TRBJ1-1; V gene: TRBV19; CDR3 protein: CASSIDRAEGTEAFF; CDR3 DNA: TGTGCCAGTAGTATAGATCGGGCGGAGGGGACTGAAGCTTTCTTT
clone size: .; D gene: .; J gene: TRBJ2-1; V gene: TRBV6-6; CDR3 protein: CASTRRGDEQFF; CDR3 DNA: TGTGCCAGCACGAGACGGGGAGATGAGCAGTTCTTC
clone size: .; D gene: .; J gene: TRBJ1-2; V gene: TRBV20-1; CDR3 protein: CSAHREVGYTF; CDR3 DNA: TGCAGTGCTCATAGGGAGGTCGGCTACACCTTC
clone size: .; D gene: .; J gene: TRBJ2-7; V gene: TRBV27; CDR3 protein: CASSWGLRYEQYF; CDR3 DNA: TGTGCCAGCAGTTGGGGCCTGCGGTACGAGCAGTACTTC
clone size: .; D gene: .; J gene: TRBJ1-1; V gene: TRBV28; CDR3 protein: CASSTPQGRGNTEAFF; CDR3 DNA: TGTGCCAGCAGCACACCACAGGGCCGAGGGAACACTGAAGCTTTCTTT
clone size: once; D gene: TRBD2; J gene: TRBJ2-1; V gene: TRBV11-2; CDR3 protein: CASSTLAAYNEQFF; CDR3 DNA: TGTGCCAGCAGCACACTAGCGGCATACAATGAGCAGTTCTTC
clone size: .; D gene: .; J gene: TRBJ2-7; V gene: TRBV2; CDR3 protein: CASSDSPDRGYEQYF; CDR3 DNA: TGTGCCAGCAGTGATTCCCCCGATCGCGGCTACGAGCAGTACTTC
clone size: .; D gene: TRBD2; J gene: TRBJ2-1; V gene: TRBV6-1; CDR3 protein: CASSEVAGVGYEQFF; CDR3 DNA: TGTGCCAGCAGTGAAGTAGCGGGAGTGGGCTATGAGCAGTTCTTC
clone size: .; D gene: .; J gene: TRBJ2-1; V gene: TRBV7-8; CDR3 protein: CASRHNSGQLYNEQFF; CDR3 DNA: TGTGCCAGCAGACACAACTCAGGTCAGTTGTACAATGAGCAGTTCTTC
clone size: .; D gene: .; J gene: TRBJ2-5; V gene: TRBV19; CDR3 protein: CASSIWGRQETQYF; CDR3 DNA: TGTGCCAGTAGTATCTGGGGGCGACAAGAGACCCAGTACTTC